This T cell receptor beta chain emerged from a study of blood T cell repertoires in COVID-19. Across the whole study: Samples representing acute and convalescent COVID-19 were sourced from the United States, Italy and Spain. Sample material is recorded as cDNA or gDNA derived from T cells, B-cell-depleted T cells, or PBMCs.

Produced via immunoSEQ multiplex PCR; TCRdb's table is partial and in-frame only. The profile shows some 290,000 clones, around 78% of them singletons. The germline V gene has CDR1 LNHDA and CDR2 SQIVND (reference sequence). Deletions cut 5 bases from V and 0 bases from J, with 10 bases between. The CDR3 sequence is 14 residues long. Sequencing was done on a sample of peripheral blood. This sequence joins TRBV19 and TRBJ1-2; no definite D call. This clonotype was obtained from a man aged 55 to 70 who had recovered from COVID-19. The CDR3 reads CASSLMVANYGYTF. Written as DNA, the CDR3 is TGTGCCAGTAGTTTAATGGTAGCTAACTATGGCTACACCTTC.